The 21 T cell receptor beta chains below all came from one sample that was sequenced in a study of T cell changes during pregnancy in multiple sclerosis. The data were produced by immunoSEQ multiplex PCR, yet TCRdb's version contains in-frame clones alone and is incomplete. The top ten hold 1.5% of the sample, which has about 120,000 clones, about 90% seen once. This specimen consisted of peripheral blood, obtained in the third trimester of pregnancy. The receptors come from a female donor with multiple sclerosis, enrolled in a pregnancy study.

Only one count was recorded for this clone. This rearrangement joins TRBV11-3 to TRBJ1-3; possible D gene TRBD1, 5 bases. Looked up from germline, CDR1 is SGHNT and CDR2 is YENEEA. Trimming removed 5 bases at V and 0 bases at J, with 5 bases between. CDR3 length: 13 residues. The CDR3 loop is CASSQGSGNTIYF. The CDR3 DNA sequence: TGTGCCAGCAGCCAGGGCTCTGGAAACACCATATATTTT.

The chain is built from TRBV7-8 and TRBJ1-1, with a tentative D call TRBD1 (6 bases). V lost 0 bases, J lost 7 bases, and 21 bases lay in between. Looked up from germline, CDR1 is SGHVS and CDR2 is FQNEAQ. The CDR3 has 17 residues. CDR3 coding DNA: TGTGCCAGCAGCTTAGCGTTATCACCAGGGGCTCAGGATGAAGCTTTCTTT. Amino acid sequence: CASSLALSPGAQDEAFF. The variable domain in full, completed from reference TRBV7-8 and TRBJ1-1, reads GAGVSQSPRYKVAKRGQDVALRCDPISGHVSLFWYQQALGQGPEFLTYFQNEAQLDKSGLPSDRFFAERPEGSVSTLKIQRTQQEDSAVYLCASSLALSPGAQDEAFFGQGTRLTVV.

The V gene is TRBV27, the J gene TRBJ2-7, with a tentative D call TRBD1 (6 bases). CDR1 and CDR2 (germline): MNHEY, SMNVEV (reference sequence). The CDR3 runs 14 residues. V dropped 6 bases and J dropped 9 bases, with 21 bases sitting between them. CDR3 residues: CASSRQVFAGGQYF. In DNA form, the CDR3 reads TGTGCCAGCAGCCGACAGGTCTTCGCCGGCGGGCAGTACTTC.

CDR3 nucleotides: TGTGCCAGCAGTTACTCGAGTGGCCTAGCTAACTATGGCTACACCTTC. It is translated as CASSYSSGLANYGYTF. The chain links TRBV6-6 to TRBJ1-2, with no clear D. Germline CDR1 is MNHNY and CDR2 is SVGAGI (reference sequence). V was shortened by 0 bases and J by 0 bases, with 11 bases between the two germline ends. This CDR3 region has 16 residues.

The chain is built from TRBV19 and TRBJ2-3, with 7 bases lining up with TRBD1. From germline, CDR1 is LNHDA and CDR2 SQIVND (reference sequence). This CDR3 region has 15 residues. V shed 1 base, J shed 1 base, and the junction held 2 bases outside the gene matches. The CDR3 here is CASSIAGTGTDTQYF. CDR3 nucleotide sequence: TGTGCCAGTAGTATAGCGGGGACAGGCACAGATACGCAGTATTTT.

The chain carries TRBV18 and TRBJ1-1, with D maybe TRBD1 (6 bases). Trimming took 3 bases from V and 4 from J, leaving 9 bases between them. CDR1 KGHSH and CDR2 LQKENI come from the germline V gene. This CDR3 region has 13 residues. The CDR3 DNA is TGTGCCAGCTCACCTGAAGGGGGCACTGAAGCTTTCTTT. This sequence encodes CASSPEGGTEAFF.

The chain joins TRBV18 to TRBJ1-1, with a possible D match to TRBD1 (5 bases). V dropped 6 bases and J dropped 0 bases, with 8 bases sitting between them. Looked up from germline, CDR1 is KGHSH and CDR2 is LQKENI. The CDR3 is made up of 13 amino acids. CDR3 bases: TGTGCCAGCTCCCAGGACATGAACACTGAAGCTTTCTTT. Its translation is CASSQDMNTEAFF.

This rearrangement joins TRBV7-9 to TRBJ2-2; 9 bases fit TRBD2. The CDR3 runs 16 residues. After removal of 4 bases from V and 6 bases from J, the junction contained 9 bases not matched to a gene. The germline V gene has CDR1 SEHNR and CDR2 FQNEAQ (reference sequence). CDR3 amino acids: CASSSERGASAGELFF. DNA of the CDR3: TGTGCCAGCAGCTCTGAGCGGGGGGCCTCGGCCGGGGAGCTGTTTTTT.

The V and J genes are TRBV6-6 and TRBJ1-3, with 8 bases that match TRBD1. CDR1 is MNHNY, CDR2 SVGAGI, per germline (reference sequence). This CDR3 spans 15 amino acids. The ends lost 5 bases at V and 2 bases at J; junction bases unmatched: 5. Written as DNA, the CDR3 is TGTGCCAGCAGTCCCGGGACAGGTACTGGAAACACCATATATTTT. This gives the protein CASSPGTGTGNTIYF.

The chain carries TRBV4-1 and TRBJ2-7; TRBD2 matches 9 bases. There are 17 residues in the CDR3. Germline values: CDR1 MGHRA, CDR2 YSYEKL. J gave up 3 bases and V 1 base, and 10 bases lay outside the gene matches. The DNA of the CDR3 is TGCGCCAGCAGCCAAGCCCTCCCAGGCGGGGGGGTCTACGAGCAGTACTTC. Translation gives CASSQALPGGGVYEQYF.

This rearrangement joins TRBV11-2 to TRBJ2-7; 8 bases align to TRBD2. CDR1 is SGHAT, CDR2 FQNNGV, per germline. The V segment lost 5 bases and the J segment 6 bases; nucleotides outside the gene matches: 12. The CDR3 totals 15 residues. The CDR3 loop is CASSIRYPAGGEQYF. The CDR3 nucleotides read TGTGCCAGCAGCATTAGATATCCGGCGGGAGGCGAGCAGTACTTC.

This chain links TRBV6-5 with TRBJ2-1; possible D gene TRBD1, 5 bases. Trimming removed 5 bases at V and 8 bases at J, with 13 bases between. Germline CDR1 is MNHEY and CDR2 is SVGAGI. This CDR3 has 13 residues. CDR3 bases: TGTGCCAGCAGTCCACAGGTACATCATGAGCAGTTCTTC. Translating gives CASSPQVHHEQFF.

The rearrangement joins TRBV28 to TRBJ2-7, with 8 positions matching TRBD1. The germline V gene has CDR1 MDHEN and CDR2 SYDVKM. J lost 4 bases, V lost 5 bases, and 7 bases had no gene match. The CDR3 extends over 14 amino acids. CDR3 DNA: TGTGCCAGCAGTATCCCCGGGACAGGTTACGAGCAGTACTTC. Its protein product is CASSIPGTGYEQYF.

This clone was found a few times. The rearrangement uses TRBV2 and TRBJ2-7; 7 nucleotides align to TRBD1. V lost 11 bases and J lost 3; bases outside the gene matches: 10. The CDR3 runs to 13 residues. In germline, CDR1 is SNHLY, CDR2 FYNNEI. The CDR3 loop reads CAGTGTANYEQYF. The CDR3 DNA follows: TGTGCCGGAACCGGGACAGCTAACTACGAGCAGTACTTC.

The CDR3 reads CAWSQGRDYEQYF. The CDR3 bases are TGTGCCTGGAGTCAAGGGAGGGACTACGAGCAGTACTTC. The chain combines TRBV30 with TRBJ2-7; 7 bases match TRBD2. Trimming at V came to 2 bases and at J to 3 bases, leaving 4 bases not matched to a gene. The germline V gene has CDR1 GTSNPN and CDR2 SVGIG (reference sequence). CDR3 length equals 13 residues.

The chain links TRBV5-1 to TRBJ1-3, with TRBD1 matching over 8 bases. The length of the CDR3 is 18 residues. V lost 2 bases to trimming and J lost 3 bases; unmatched junction nucleotides: 13. Germline loops: CDR1 SGHRS, CDR2 YFSETQ. In DNA form, the CDR3 reads TGCGCCAGCAGCTTCTTAGGACAGGGAGCGTTAAATGGAAACACCATATATTTT. This codes for CASSFLGQGALNGNTIYF.

This clone was picked up one time. This chain joins TRBV5-5 and TRBJ1-1; D is undetermined. V lost 1 base and J lost 0, with 7 bases in between. This CDR3 spans 14 amino acids. CDR1 and CDR2 (germline): SGHKS, YYEKEE (reference sequence). This chain's CDR3 is CASSLPQLNTEAFF. The CDR3, as DNA: TGTGCCAGCAGCTTGCCACAGCTGAACACTGAAGCTTTCTTT.

V is TRBV7-3 and J is TRBJ2-1; tentative D call: TRBD1 (5 bases). CDR1 is SGHTA, CDR2 FQGTGA, per germline. Trimming cost V 4 bases and J 0 bases, with 13 bases left between them. The CDR3 consists of 16 residues. This chain's CDR3 is CASSSRPGFSYNEQFF. DNA of the CDR3: TGTGCCAGCAGCTCACGACCAGGGTTCTCCTACAATGAGCAGTTCTTC.

This clone is a singleton in its sample. The J gene is TRBJ1-1, the V gene TRBV28, with D tentatively TRBD1 (5 bases). CDR3 length: 13 residues. Trimming stripped 5 bases from V and 6 bases from J, with 13 bases between. Germline assignment: CDR1 MDHEN and CDR2 SYDVKM. CDR3 protein: CASSPTWGAEAFF. The CDR3 DNA follows: TGTGCCAGCAGTCCTACCTGGGGGGCTGAAGCTTTCTTT.

This chain connects TRBV4-2 to TRBJ2-3; TRBD2 aligns across 7 bases. The CDR3 sequence is 17 residues long. The trim removed 5 bases at V and 2 bases at J, leaving 13 bases unmatched. Germline CDR1 and CDR2: LGHNA and YNFKEQ. CDR3 amino acids: CASSSRLAGEATDTQYF. The CDR3 nucleotides read TGTGCCAGCAGCTCTCGGCTTGCGGGGGAGGCCACAGATACGCAGTATTTT.

This clone was observed a handful of times. V is TRBV18 and J is TRBJ2-7, with TRBD1 matching over 7 bases. The germline CDR1 and CDR2 sequences are KGHSH and LQKENI. The CDR3 has 14 residues. The V gene end was trimmed by 5 bases and the J gene end by 6 bases; junction bases not matched to a gene: 10. CDR3 sequence reads: CASSLRQGEGEQYF. The DNA for the CDR3 is TGTGCCAGCTCATTACGACAGGGTGAGGGCGAGCAGTACTTC.